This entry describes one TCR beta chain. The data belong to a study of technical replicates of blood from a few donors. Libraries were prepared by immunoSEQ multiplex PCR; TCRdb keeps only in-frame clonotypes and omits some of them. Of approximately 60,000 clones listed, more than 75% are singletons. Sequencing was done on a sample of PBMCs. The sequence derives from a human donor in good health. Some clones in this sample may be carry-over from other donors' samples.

The CDR3 protein is CASSLGRLGGTDTQYF. In DNA, the CDR3 is TGTGCCAGCAGCTTAGGCAGACTAGGGGGCACAGATACGCAGTATTTT. This chain connects TRBV11-1 to TRBJ2-3, with D perhaps matching TRBD2 (6 bases). The CDR3 extends over 16 amino acids. V was clipped by 1 base and J by 1 base, with 12 bases between them. The germline CDR1 and CDR2 sequences are SGHAT and FQDESV (reference sequence).